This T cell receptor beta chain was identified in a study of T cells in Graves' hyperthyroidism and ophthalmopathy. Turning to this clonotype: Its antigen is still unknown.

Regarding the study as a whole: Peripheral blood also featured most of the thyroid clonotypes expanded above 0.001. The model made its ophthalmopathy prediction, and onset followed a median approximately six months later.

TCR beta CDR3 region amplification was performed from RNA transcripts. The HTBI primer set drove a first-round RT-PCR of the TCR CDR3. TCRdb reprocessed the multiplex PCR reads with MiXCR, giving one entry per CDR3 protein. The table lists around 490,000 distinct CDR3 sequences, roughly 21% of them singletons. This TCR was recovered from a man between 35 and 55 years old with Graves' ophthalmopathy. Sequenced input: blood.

CDR3: CASSVLWETGELFF. DNA for the CDR3: TGTGCCAGCAGCGTACTGTGGGAAACCGGGGAGCTGTTTTTT. This chain connects TRBV9 to TRBJ2-2; D is ambiguous. Germline V gives CDR1 SGDLS, CDR2 YYNGEE. Trimming took 1 base from V and 5 from J, leaving 9 bases between them. The CDR3 is made up of 14 amino acids.